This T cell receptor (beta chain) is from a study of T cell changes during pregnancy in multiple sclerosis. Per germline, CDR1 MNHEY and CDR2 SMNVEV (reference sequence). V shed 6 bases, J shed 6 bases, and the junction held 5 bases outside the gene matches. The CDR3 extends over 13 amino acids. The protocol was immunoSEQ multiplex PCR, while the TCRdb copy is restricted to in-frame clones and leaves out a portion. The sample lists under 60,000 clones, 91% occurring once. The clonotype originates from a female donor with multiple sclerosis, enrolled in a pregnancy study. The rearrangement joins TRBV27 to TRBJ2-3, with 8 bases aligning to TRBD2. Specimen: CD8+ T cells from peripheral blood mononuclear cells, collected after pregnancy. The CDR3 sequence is CASRSGGWDTQYF. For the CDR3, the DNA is TGTGCCAGCAGGAGCGGGGGCTGGGATACGCAGTATTTT.